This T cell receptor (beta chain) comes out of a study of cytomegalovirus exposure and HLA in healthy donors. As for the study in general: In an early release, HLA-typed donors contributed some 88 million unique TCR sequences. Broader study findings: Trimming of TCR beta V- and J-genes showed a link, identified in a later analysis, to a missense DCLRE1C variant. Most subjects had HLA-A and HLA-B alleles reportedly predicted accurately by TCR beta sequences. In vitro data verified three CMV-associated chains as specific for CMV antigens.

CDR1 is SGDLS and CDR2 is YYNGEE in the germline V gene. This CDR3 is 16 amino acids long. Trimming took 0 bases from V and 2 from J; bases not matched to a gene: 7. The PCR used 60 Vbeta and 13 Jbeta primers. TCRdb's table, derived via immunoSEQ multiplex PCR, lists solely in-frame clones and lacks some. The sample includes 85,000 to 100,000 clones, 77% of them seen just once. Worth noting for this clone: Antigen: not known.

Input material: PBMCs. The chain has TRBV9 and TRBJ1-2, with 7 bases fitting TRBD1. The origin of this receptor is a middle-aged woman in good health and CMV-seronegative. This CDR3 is CASSVDPAGGNYGYTF. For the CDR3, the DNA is TGTGCCAGCAGCGTAGATCCGGCAGGGGGAAACTATGGCTACACCTTC.